What follows are 25 T cell receptor beta chains derived from one specimen sequenced in a study of lymphopenia after photon versus proton radiotherapy. Sequencing used immunoSEQ multiplex PCR; TCRdb keeps in-frame clones, though not all of them. The data contain 42,000 or so clones, about 85% of them seen just once; the ten biggest clones take up roughly a quarter. This specimen was peripheral blood, taken from a patient treated with proton-based radiotherapy. The receptors stem from a woman aged 70-85 years with pancreatic cancer.

This chain joins TRBV30 and TRBJ1-1; TRBD1 is a possible D gene (5 bases). Germline V gives CDR1 GTSNPN, CDR2 SVGIG (reference sequence). The V and J ends lost 2 bases and 2 bases respectively, with 15 bases between them. This CDR3 contains 15 residues. CDR3: CAWSQMGTGNTEAFF. CDR3 nucleotides: TGTGCCTGGAGTCAGATGGGTACAGGAAACACTGAAGCTTTCTTT.

V gene TRBV11-3 combines with J gene TRBJ2-3; 7 positions match TRBD2. Germline V lookup: CDR1 SGHNT, CDR2 YENEEA. The ends lost 5 bases at V and 15 bases at J; junction bases unmatched: 11. This CDR3 comprises 12 residues. The CDR3 loop is CASSLGLVVPYF. CDR3 in DNA: TGTGCCAGCAGCCTAGGACTAGTGGTCCCCTATTTT.

This clone showed up just once. This rearrangement joins TRBV4-3 to TRBJ2-2; 10 bases align to TRBD1. V gave up 4 bases and J gave up 4 bases; unmatched junction bases: 3. This CDR3 has 15 residues. Germline V gene sequence: CDR1 LGHNA, CDR2 YSLEER. As DNA, the CDR3 is TGCGCCAGCAGCCGGGGACAGGGGAGCACCGGGGAGCTGTTTTTT. It codes for CASSRGQGSTGELFF.

The V gene is TRBV5-4, the J gene TRBJ2-5; 7 nucleotides match TRBD2. The CDR3 has 14 residues. Losses at the gene ends were 5 bases for V and 0 bases for J; bases not matched to a gene: 4. CDR1 is SGHNT and CDR2 is YYREEE in the germline V gene (reference sequence). CDR3 sequence: CASSPGTNQETQYF. Here the CDR3 DNA reads TGTGCCAGCAGTCCGGGGACTAACCAAGAGACCCAGTACTTC.

In this sample, this clone turned up a few times. This chain connects TRBV27 to TRBJ2-1; maybe TRBD1 (5 bases). V was cut by 5 bases and J by 9 bases, with 17 bases left in between. The CDR3 sequence is 14 residues long. The germline V gene has CDR1 MNHEY and CDR2 SMNVEV (reference sequence). The DNA of the CDR3 is TGTGCCAGCAGTAGGGGTAGGGGAAGGGGTGAGCAGTTCTTC. Translated: CASSRGRGRGEQFF.

A remark on this clone: Other nucleotide sequences in the sample specify the same CDR3. The J gene is TRBJ1-6, the V gene TRBV18; D is unresolved. V lost 2 bases, J lost 0 bases, and 2 bases lay in between. CDR1 is KGHSH and CDR2 is LQKENI in the germline V gene. The CDR3 totals 14 residues. CDR3 sequence (DNA): TGTGCCAGCTCACCAAGCTCCTATAATTCACCCCTCCACTTT. Protein sequence: CASSPSSYNSPLHF.

CDR3 DNA: TGTGCCAGCAGCTTGCCAATGGAGAAAAATGAGCAGTTCTTC. This codes for CASSLPMEKNEQFF. J is TRBJ2-1 and V is TRBV7-3; no clear D gene. Germline values: CDR1 SGHTA, CDR2 FQGTGA. The CDR3 sequence is 14 residues long. Trimming shortened V by 3 bases and J by 7 bases, and 13 bases separated the two germline ends.

The chain joins TRBV11-2 to TRBJ2-1; D perhaps matches TRBD1 (5 bases). V was clipped by 4 bases and J by 6 bases, with 22 bases between them. Per germline, CDR1 SGHAT and CDR2 FQNNGV. This CDR3 region has 17 residues. The DNA of the CDR3 is TGTGCCAGCAGCTCTCCCCTGAGACAGAGCAACGGCAATGAGCAGTTCTTC. This sequence encodes CASSSPLRQSNGNEQFF.

V usage is TRBV30 and J usage is TRBJ2-7, with a tentative D call TRBD2 (7 bases). V lost 5 bases and J lost 4, with 18 bases in between. This CDR3 has 14 amino acids. The germline gives CDR1 GTSNPN, CDR2 SVGIG (reference sequence). CDR3 region: CAWSSRGGLYEQYF. Written as DNA, the CDR3 is TGTGCCTGGTCCAGTAGGGGGGGACTTTACGAGCAGTACTTC. Using reference TRBV30 and TRBJ2-7 for the parts outside the CDR3, the full variable domain is SQTIHQWPATLVQPVGSPLSLECTVEGTSNPNLYWYRQAAGRGLQLLFYSVGIGQISSEVPQNLSASRPQDRQFILSSKKLLLSDSGFYLCAWSSRGGLYEQYFGPGTRLTVT.

The rearrangement uses TRBV18 and TRBJ2-7; D is uncertain. CDR1 KGHSH and CDR2 LQKENI come from the germline V gene. V dropped 6 bases and J dropped 5 bases, with 14 bases sitting between them. This CDR3 is 13 amino acids long. Here the CDR3 DNA reads TGTGCCAGCTCGTATAGACAAATGGACGAGCAGTACTTC. It translates to CASSYRQMDEQYF.

The chain employs TRBV13 and TRBJ2-1; 8 bases line up with TRBD2. The CDR3 totals 21 residues. Germline CDR1 is PRHDT and CDR2 is FYEKMQ (reference sequence). Trimming cost V 5 bases and J 0 bases; bases outside gene matches: 21. This chain's CDR3 is CASSPGGSGSGWVSSYNEQFF. DNA of the CDR3: TGTGCCAGCAGCCCGGGAGGGAGCGGGAGCGGTTGGGTCAGCTCCTACAATGAGCAGTTCTTC.

This sequence joins TRBV11-1 and TRBJ2-1, with D perhaps given as TRBD1 or TRBD2 (5 bases each). The length of the CDR3 is 11 residues. CDR1 is SGHAT and CDR2 is FQDESV in the germline V gene (reference sequence). V lost 6 bases and J 10 bases, leaving 10 bases between the germline ends. The CDR3 sequence: CASRLGVEQFF. CDR3 nucleotides: TGTGCCAGCAGACTAGGGGTGGAGCAGTTCTTC.

The chain employs TRBV19 and TRBJ2-7, with 9 bases aligning to TRBD2. This CDR3 spans 15 amino acids. Germline assignment: CDR1 LNHDA and CDR2 SQIVND (reference sequence). The J segment lost 4 bases and the V segment lost 7 bases, leaving 11 bases of the junction unmatched. The CDR3: CASIPGTSREYEQYF. In DNA form, the CDR3 reads TGTGCCAGTATTCCGGGGACTAGCCGGGAATACGAGCAGTACTTC.

CDR3 protein: CASSFVSGYMQFF. The CDR3 DNA follows: TGTGCCAGCAGCTTCGTTAGCGGGTACATGCAGTTCTTC. The rearrangement links TRBV11-2 to TRBJ2-1; 7 positions agree with TRBD2. This CDR3 comprises 13 residues. V dropped 3 bases and J dropped 12; count of bases not matched to a gene: 8. The V gene's germline CDR1 is SGHAT and CDR2 FQNNGV.

The chain employs TRBV10-3 and TRBJ1-1; D is perhaps TRBD1 (5 bases). The germline CDR1 and CDR2 sequences are ENHRY and SYGVKD. The CDR3 has 14 residues. Trimming pared 7 bases from V and 3 bases from J, leaving 15 bases between. The CDR3 sequence is CAITGGGADTEAFF. Here the CDR3 DNA reads TGTGCCATCACCGGGGGGGGTGCGGACACTGAAGCTTTCTTT.

The chain uses TRBV14 and TRBJ2-1; maybe TRBD1 (7 bases). The germline CDR1 and CDR2 sequences are SGHDN and FVKESK. Trimming took 0 bases from V and 5 from J, leaving 17 bases between them. This CDR3 spans 17 amino acids. As DNA, the CDR3 is TGTGCCAGCAGCCAAGATCTCTCGCCAGGGGGGAACAATGAGCAGTTCTTC. It yields the protein CASSQDLSPGGNNEQFF.

The genes are TRBV27 and TRBJ2-5; TRBD2 matches at 7 bases. The J call may be faulty, since TRBJ2-7 better matches the DNA end. Per the germline V gene, CDR1 is MNHEY and CDR2 is SMNVEV (reference sequence). The CDR3 runs 15 residues. The CDR3 region is CASSLWGREPYEQYF. The CDR3 nucleotides are TGTGCCAGCAGTTTATGGGGGAGGGAACCCTACGAGCAGTACTTC.

The rearrangement joins TRBV5-6 to TRBJ1-1; 7 bases map to TRBD1. CDR1 is SGHDT, CDR2 YYEEEE, per germline. V lost 5 bases, J lost 6 bases, and 22 bases stayed unmatched. The CDR3 loop spans 18 amino acids. Written as DNA, the CDR3 is TGTGCCAGCAGGCGATACCGGGACAGTTTTAGAGAAGGACCTGAAGCTTTCTTT. The encoded protein is CASRRYRDSFREGPEAFF. Using reference TRBV5-6 and TRBJ1-1 for the parts outside the CDR3, the full variable domain is DAGVTQSPTHLIKTRGQQVTLRCSPKSGHDTVSWYQQALGQGPQFIFQYYEEEERQRGNFPDRFSGHQFPNYSSELNVNALLLGDSALYLCASRRYRDSFREGPEAFFGQGTRLTVV.

The chain employs TRBV6-6 and TRBJ2-1, with no clear D. CDR3 length: 12 amino acids. The V gene's germline CDR1 is MNHNY and CDR2 SVGAGI (reference sequence). Between the trimmed V and J ends, which lost 2 bases and 8 bases, there was a span of 7 bases. The CDR3 DNA is TGTGCCAGCAGTTACCACATCGATGAGCAGTTCTTC. Encoded protein: CASSYHIDEQFF.

V is TRBV7-2 and J is TRBJ1-4; D is undetermined. With 1 base removed from V and 5 bases from J, the gap between germline ends came to 8 bases. This CDR3 region has 14 residues. Germline V gives CDR1 SGHTA, CDR2 FQGNSA. CDR3 sequence: CASSLVGGNEKLFF. In DNA form, the CDR3 reads TGTGCCAGCAGCTTAGTCGGCGGGAATGAAAAACTGTTTTTT.

The chain couples TRBV2 to TRBJ1-4; the match to TRBD1 covers 11 bases. CDR1 SNHLY and CDR2 FYNNEI come from the germline V gene. CDR3 size: 14 residues. Losses at the gene ends were 6 bases for V and 7 bases for J; bases not matched to a gene: 4. Written as DNA, the CDR3 is TGTGCCAGCAGCCCGGGACAGGGGGGTGAAAAACTGTTTTTT. As protein: CASSPGQGGEKLFF. The whole variable domain, remainder taken from reference TRBV2 and TRBJ1-4, is EPEVTQTPSHQVTQMGQEVILRCVPISNHLYFYWYRQILGQKVEFLVSFYNNEISEKSEIFDDQFSVERPDGSNFTLKIRSTKLEDSAMYFCASSPGQGGEKLFFGSGTQLSVL.

The genes are TRBV6-1 and TRBJ2-2; 7 positions agree with TRBD2. Looked up from germline, CDR1 is MNHNS and CDR2 is SASEGT. This CDR3 has 13 amino acids. The V segment lost 7 bases and the J segment 8 bases; nucleotides outside the gene matches: 7. Written as DNA, the CDR3 is TGTGCCAGCACCCGCGGGAGAGGTGGGGAGCTGTTTTTT. Amino acid sequence: CASTRGRGGELFF.

The chain joins TRBV29-1 to TRBJ2-2; D call uncertain. Germline V gene lookup returns CDR1 SQVTM and CDR2 ANQGSEA. This CDR3 is 12 amino acids long. V lost 3 bases, J lost 7 bases, and 9 bases lay in between. The CDR3 region is CSVDSVVGELFF. Written as DNA, the CDR3 is TGCAGCGTTGATTCCGTAGTCGGGGAGCTGTTTTTT.

The J gene is TRBJ1-2, the V gene TRBV30, with TRBD1 as a possible D gene (5 bases). The length of the CDR3 is 19 residues. V shed 4 bases and J shed 2 bases, with 29 bases lying between them. The germline CDR1 and CDR2 sequences are GTSNPN and SVGIG (reference sequence). CDR3 DNA: TGTGCCTGGATCTTCCCGGAATCGGGACGGATGTTCGGCAACTATGGCTACACCTTC. Translation gives CAWIFPESGRMFGNYGYTF.

CDR3 bases: TGTGCCAGCACAGGGGGTCGGTACAATGAGCAGTTCTTC. Protein: CASTGGRYNEQFF. The V and J genes are TRBV27 and TRBJ2-1; 7 bases agree with TRBD1. Looked up from germline, CDR1 is MNHEY and CDR2 is SMNVEV (reference sequence). The CDR3 consists of 13 residues. V trimming: 7 bases; J trimming: 4 bases; junction bases outside the gene matches: 4.